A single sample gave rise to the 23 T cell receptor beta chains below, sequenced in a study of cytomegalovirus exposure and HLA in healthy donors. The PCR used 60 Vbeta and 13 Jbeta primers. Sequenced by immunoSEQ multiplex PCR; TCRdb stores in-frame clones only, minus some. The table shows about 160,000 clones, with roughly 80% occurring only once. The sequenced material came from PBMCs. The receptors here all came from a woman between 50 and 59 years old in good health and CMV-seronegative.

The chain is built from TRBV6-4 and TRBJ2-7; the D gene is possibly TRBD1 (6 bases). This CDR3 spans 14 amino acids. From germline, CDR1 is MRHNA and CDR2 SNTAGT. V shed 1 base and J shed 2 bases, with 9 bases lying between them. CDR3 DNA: TGTGCCAGCAGTGACTGGCCAGGGGCCTACGAGCAGTACTTC. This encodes CASSDWPGAYEQYF.

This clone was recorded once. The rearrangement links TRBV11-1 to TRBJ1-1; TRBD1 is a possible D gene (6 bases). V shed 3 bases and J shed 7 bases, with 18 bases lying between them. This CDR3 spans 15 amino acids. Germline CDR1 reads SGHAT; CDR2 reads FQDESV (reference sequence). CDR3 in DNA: TGTGCCAGCAGCTTCAAAACAGGGCTCGCGAGTGAAGCTTTCTTT. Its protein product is CASSFKTGLASEAFF.

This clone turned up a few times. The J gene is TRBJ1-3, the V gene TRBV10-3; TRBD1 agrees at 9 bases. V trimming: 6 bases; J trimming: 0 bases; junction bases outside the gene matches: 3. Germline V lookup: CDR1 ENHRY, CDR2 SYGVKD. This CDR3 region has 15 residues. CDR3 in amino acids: CAISPTGGSGNTIYF. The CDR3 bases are TGTGCCATCAGCCCGACAGGGGGCTCTGGAAACACCATATATTTT.

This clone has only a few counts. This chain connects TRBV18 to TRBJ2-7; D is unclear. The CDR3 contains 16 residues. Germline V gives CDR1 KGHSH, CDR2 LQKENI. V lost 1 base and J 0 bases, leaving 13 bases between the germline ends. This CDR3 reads CASSPRVFNSSYEQYF. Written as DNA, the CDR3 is TGTGCCAGCTCACCACGGGTTTTTAACAGCTCCTACGAGCAGTACTTC.

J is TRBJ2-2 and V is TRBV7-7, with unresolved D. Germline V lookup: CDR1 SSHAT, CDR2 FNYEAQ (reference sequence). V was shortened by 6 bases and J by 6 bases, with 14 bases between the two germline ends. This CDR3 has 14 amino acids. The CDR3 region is CASSYSPLAGELFF. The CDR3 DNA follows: TGTGCCAGCAGTTACAGCCCCTTGGCCGGGGAGCTGTTTTTT.

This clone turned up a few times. The CDR3 is CASSAQLAPEQFF. The DNA for the CDR3 is TGTGCCAGCAGCGCCCAACTAGCTCCTGAGCAGTTCTTC. This chain joins TRBV9 and TRBJ2-1, with D perhaps matching TRBD2 (6 bases). V was clipped by 3 bases and J by 9 bases, with 13 bases between them. Looked up from germline, CDR1 is SGDLS and CDR2 is YYNGEE. This CDR3 is built from 13 residues. Filled out from reference TRBV9 and TRBJ2-1, the complete variable domain reads DSGVTQTPKHLITATGQRVTLRCSPRSGDLSVYWYQQSLDQGLQFLIQYYNGEERAKGNILERFSAQQFPDLHSELNLSSLELGDSALYFCASSAQLAPEQFFGPGTRLTVL.

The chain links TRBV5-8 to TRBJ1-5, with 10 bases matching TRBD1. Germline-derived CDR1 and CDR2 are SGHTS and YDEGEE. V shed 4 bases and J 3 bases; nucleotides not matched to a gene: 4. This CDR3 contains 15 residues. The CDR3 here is CASSHGTGDNQPQHF. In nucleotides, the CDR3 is TGTGCCAGCAGCCACGGGACAGGGGACAATCAGCCCCAGCATTTT.

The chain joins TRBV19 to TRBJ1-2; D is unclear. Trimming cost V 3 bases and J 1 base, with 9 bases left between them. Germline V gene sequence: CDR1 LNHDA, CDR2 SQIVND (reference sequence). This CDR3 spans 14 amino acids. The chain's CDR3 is CASSINGDNYGYTF. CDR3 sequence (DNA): TGTGCCAGTAGTATTAACGGAGATAACTATGGCTACACCTTC.

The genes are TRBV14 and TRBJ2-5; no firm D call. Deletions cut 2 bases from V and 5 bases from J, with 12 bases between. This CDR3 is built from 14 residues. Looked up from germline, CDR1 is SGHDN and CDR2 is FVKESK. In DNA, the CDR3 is TGTGCCAGCAGCCAAAAAATCCGCAGGGAGACCCAGTACTTC. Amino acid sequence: CASSQKIRRETQYF.

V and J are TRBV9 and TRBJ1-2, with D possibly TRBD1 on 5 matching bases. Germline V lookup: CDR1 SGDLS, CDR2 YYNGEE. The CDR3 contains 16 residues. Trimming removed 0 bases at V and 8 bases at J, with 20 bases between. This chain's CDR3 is CASSVAPGGERGGYTF. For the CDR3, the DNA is TGTGCCAGCAGCGTAGCCCCGGGAGGGGAGAGGGGCGGCTACACCTTC.

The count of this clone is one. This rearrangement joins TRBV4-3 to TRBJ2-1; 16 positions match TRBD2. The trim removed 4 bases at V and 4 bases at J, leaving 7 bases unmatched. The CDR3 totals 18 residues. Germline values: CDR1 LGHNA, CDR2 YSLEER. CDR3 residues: CASSPGTSGRAVYNEQFF. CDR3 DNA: TGCGCCAGCAGCCCAGGGACTAGCGGGAGGGCCGTGTACAATGAGCAGTTCTTC.

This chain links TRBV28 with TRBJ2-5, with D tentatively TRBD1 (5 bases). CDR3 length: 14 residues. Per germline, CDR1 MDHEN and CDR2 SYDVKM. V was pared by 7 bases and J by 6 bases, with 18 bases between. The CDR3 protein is CASTSGPHRKTQYF. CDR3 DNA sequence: TGTGCCAGCACCTCAGGACCCCACAGGAAGACCCAGTACTTC.

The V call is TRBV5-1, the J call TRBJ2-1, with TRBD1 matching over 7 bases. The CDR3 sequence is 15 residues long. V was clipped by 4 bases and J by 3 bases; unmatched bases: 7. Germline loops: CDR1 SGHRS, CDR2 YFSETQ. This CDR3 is CASSQSPGGYNEQFF. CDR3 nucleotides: TGCGCCAGCAGCCAGAGCCCAGGGGGCTACAATGAGCAGTTCTTC.

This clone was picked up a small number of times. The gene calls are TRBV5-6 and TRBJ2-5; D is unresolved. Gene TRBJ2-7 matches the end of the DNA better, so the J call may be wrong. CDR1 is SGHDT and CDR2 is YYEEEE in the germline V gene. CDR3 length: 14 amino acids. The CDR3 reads CASSLAGNIYEQYF. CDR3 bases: TGTGCCAGCAGCTTGGCAGGAAATATATACGAGCAGTACTTC.

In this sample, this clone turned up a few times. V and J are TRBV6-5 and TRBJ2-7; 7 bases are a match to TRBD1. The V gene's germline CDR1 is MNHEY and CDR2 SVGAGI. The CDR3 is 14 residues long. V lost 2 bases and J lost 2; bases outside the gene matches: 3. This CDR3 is CASSYGQDTYEQYF. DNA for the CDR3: TGTGCCAGCAGTTACGGACAGGACACCTACGAGCAGTACTTC.

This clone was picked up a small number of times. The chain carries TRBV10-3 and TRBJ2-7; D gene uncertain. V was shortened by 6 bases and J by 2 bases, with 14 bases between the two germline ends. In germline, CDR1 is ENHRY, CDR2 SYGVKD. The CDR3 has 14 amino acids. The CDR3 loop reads CAISDSRHTYEQYF. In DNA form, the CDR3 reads TGTGCCATCAGCGACTCTAGGCATACCTACGAGCAGTACTTC.

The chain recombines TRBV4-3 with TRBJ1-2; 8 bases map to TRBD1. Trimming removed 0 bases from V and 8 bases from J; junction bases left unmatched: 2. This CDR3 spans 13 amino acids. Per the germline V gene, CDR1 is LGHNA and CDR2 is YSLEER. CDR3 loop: CASSQETGDGYTF. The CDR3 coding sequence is TGCGCCAGCAGCCAAGAGACAGGGGACGGCTACACCTTC.

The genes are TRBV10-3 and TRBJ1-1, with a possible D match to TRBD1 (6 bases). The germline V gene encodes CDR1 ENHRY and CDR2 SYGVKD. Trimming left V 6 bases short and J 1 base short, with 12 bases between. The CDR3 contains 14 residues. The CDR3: CAIRQTGSNTEAFF. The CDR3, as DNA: TGTGCCATCAGACAGACAGGTTCGAACACTGAAGCTTTCTTT.

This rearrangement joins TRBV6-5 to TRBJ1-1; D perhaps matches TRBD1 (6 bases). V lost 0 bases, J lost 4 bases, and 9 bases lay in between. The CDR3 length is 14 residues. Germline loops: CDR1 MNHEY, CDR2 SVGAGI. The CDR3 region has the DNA TGTGCCAGCAGTTACTCACAGGGTGGCACTGAAGCTTTCTTT. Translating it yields CASSYSQGGTEAFF.

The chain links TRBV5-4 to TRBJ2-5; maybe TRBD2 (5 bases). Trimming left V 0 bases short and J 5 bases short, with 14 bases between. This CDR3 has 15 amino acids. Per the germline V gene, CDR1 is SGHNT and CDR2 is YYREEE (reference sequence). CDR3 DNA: TGTGCCAGCAGCTTGGATCTCGGGGTTACGGAGACCCAGTACTTC. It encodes CASSLDLGVTETQYF.

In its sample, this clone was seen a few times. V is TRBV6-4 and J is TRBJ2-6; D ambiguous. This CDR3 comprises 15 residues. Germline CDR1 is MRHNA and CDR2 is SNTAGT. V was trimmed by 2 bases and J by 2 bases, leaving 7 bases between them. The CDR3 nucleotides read TGTGCCAGCAGTGACGGGCAGCCTGGGGCCAACGTCCTGACTTTC. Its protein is CASSDGQPGANVLTF.

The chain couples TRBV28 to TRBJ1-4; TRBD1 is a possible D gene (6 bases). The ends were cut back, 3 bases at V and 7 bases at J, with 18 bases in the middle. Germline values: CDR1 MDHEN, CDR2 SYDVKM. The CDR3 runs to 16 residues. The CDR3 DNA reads TGTGCCAGCAGTTTCTCCCGTTGGGGGCAACTTGAAAAACTGTTTTTT. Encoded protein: CASSFSRWGQLEKLFF.

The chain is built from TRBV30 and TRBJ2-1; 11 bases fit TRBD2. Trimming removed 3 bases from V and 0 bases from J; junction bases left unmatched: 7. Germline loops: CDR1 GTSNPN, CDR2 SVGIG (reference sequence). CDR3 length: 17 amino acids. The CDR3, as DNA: TGTGCCTGGAGGAGACTAGCGGGATCCAGCTCCTACAATGAGCAGTTCTTC. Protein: CAWRRLAGSSSYNEQFF.